Below, 29 T cell receptor beta chains from the same sample are listed, as sequenced in a study of breast tumors, draining lymph nodes, adjacent tissues. Breast cancer patients provided tissue from their axillary draining lymph nodes. TCRdb analysed the multiplex PCR reads with MiXCR anew, one entry per CDR3 protein. The table shows over 150,000 distinct CDR3 sequences, with approximately 33% occurring only once. Sequencing was carried out using axillary lymph node tissue. The receptors derive from a female donor with breast cancer. Some clones in this sample may be carry-over from other donors' samples.

This clonotype was picked up many times. In DNA, the CDR3 is TGTGCCAGCAGCCAAGATCTCAGACAGGACTCTGGAAACACCATATATTTT. It encodes CASSQDLRQDSGNTIYF. The chain joins TRBV4-2 to TRBJ1-3; D may be TRBD1 (6 bases). V gave up 0 bases and J gave up 0 bases, with 12 bases separating them. The germline CDR1 and CDR2 sequences are LGHNA and YNFKEQ. This CDR3 region has 17 residues.

The genes are TRBV12-3 or TRBV12-4 and TRBJ1-4; TRBD1 might be the D (5 bases). The CDR3 has 15 amino acids. V was cut by 5 bases and J by 1 base, with 11 bases left in between. The CDR3 DNA sequence: TGTGCCAGCAGTATCACGACAGAAACTAATGAAAAACTGTTTTTT. This encodes CASSITTETNEKLFF.

This clonotype was found many times. The rearrangement links TRBV7-9 to TRBJ2-7; 8 nucleotides agree with TRBD2. This CDR3 has 17 residues. With 4 bases clipped from V and 3 bases from J, the junction kept 14 bases outside the gene matches. In germline, CDR1 is SEHNR, CDR2 FQNEAQ (reference sequence). The CDR3 loop is CASSSTSGLNSDYEQYF. The CDR3 nucleotides read TGTGCCAGCAGCTCTACTAGCGGCCTTAATTCCGACTACGAGCAGTACTTC.

This clonotype has just one count. One base away lies a much larger clone, so this may be a sequencing read error. The DNA of the CDR3 is TGTGCCAGCAGCCAAGATGCGCGGGGGCCGGGCACAGATACGCAGTGTTTT. Its protein product is CASSQDARGPGTDTQCF. The genes are TRBV7-9 and TRBJ2-3, with D possibly TRBD2 on 7 matching bases. The V gene's germline CDR1 is SEHNR and CDR2 FQNEAQ (reference sequence). The CDR3 extends over 17 amino acids.

This clonotype occurred many times. The chain couples TRBV6-5 to TRBJ1-5; 11 nucleotides agree with TRBD1. The germline CDR1 and CDR2 sequences are MNHEY and SVGAGI. This CDR3 comprises 18 residues. V was pared by 9 bases and J by 5 bases, with 18 bases of the junction left unmatched. The CDR3 spells CARRERTGGLYHHQPQHF. CDR3 DNA sequence: TGTGCCAGAAGAGAGAGGACAGGGGGCTTGTACCATCATCAGCCCCAGCATTTT.

About this clonotype: A read error is possible here, since a much larger clone lies one base away. The chain has TRBV20-1 and TRBJ2-1; D unresolved. Germline lookup yields CDR1 DFQATT and CDR2 SNEGSKA (reference sequence). This CDR3 comprises 12 residues. In nucleotides, the CDR3 is TGCAGTGCTACCATTTTAGGTCATGAGCCGTTCTTC. This gives the protein CSATILGHEPFF.

The J gene is TRBJ1-2, the V gene TRBV6-1; D is undetermined. This CDR3 has 15 residues. V lost 4 bases and J lost 2, with 14 bases in between. CDR1 and CDR2 (germline): MNHNS, SASEGT. This CDR3 is CASSGQSVGNYGYTF. The DNA of the CDR3 is TGTGCCAGCAGTGGGCAATCAGTGGGAAACTATGGCTACACCTTC.

There are many counts of this clonotype. CDR3 DNA sequence: TGTGCCAGTAGTCCGGACAGGGTTGGAGCCTACGAGCAGTACTTC. This sequence encodes CASSPDRVGAYEQYF. V is TRBV19 and J is TRBJ2-7; 8 positions agree with TRBD1. Trimming cost V 5 bases and J 2 bases; bases outside gene matches: 8. Germline V CDR1 and CDR2: LNHDA, SQIVND (reference sequence). The CDR3 extends over 15 amino acids. The full variable domain, its missing parts supplied by reference TRBV19 and TRBJ2-7, is DGGITQSPKYLFRKEGQNVTLSCEQNLNHDAMYWYRQDPGQGLRLIYYSQIVNDFQKGDIAEGYSVSREKKESFPLTVTSAQKNPTAFYLCASSPDRVGAYEQYFGPGTRLTVT.

This clonotype was found many times. The chain carries TRBV30 and TRBJ2-3; 9 positions agree with TRBD2. The CDR3 has 15 amino acids. Germline loops: CDR1 GTSNPN, CDR2 SVGIG (reference sequence). Trimming cost V 2 bases and J 6 bases; bases outside gene matches: 9. The CDR3 reads CAWSFIAGDEDTQYF. CDR3 bases: TGTGCCTGGAGTTTCATAGCGGGGGACGAGGATACGCAGTATTTT.

With respect to this clonotype: A much larger clone lies a single base off, so this may be a read error. The rearrangement links TRBV5-6 to TRBJ2-7; D is possibly TRBD2 (5 bases). The CDR3 is 12 residues long. The V gene lost 3 bases and the J gene lost 11 bases, with 15 bases spanning the gap. Per the germline V gene, CDR1 is SGHDT and CDR2 is YYEEEE. CDR3: CASSYYRAREYF. CDR3 DNA: TGTGCCAGCAGCTACTACCGGGCGAGGGAGTACTTC.

The chain combines TRBV6-2 or TRBV6-3 with TRBJ2-7, with 7 bases matching TRBD1. Per germline, CDR1 MNHEY and CDR2 SVGEGT. The CDR3 loop spans 16 amino acids. V trimming: 0 bases; J trimming: 2 bases; junction bases outside the gene matches: 7. The CDR3 coding sequence is TGTGCCAGCAGTTACTCCAAGGGGACAGTCACCTACGAGCAGTACTTC. It translates to CASSYSKGTVTYEQYF.

This chain joins TRBV7-2 and TRBJ1-1, with no clear D. Germline loops: CDR1 SGHTA, CDR2 FQGNSA. Trimming took off 0 bases at V and 4 bases at J, with 12 bases between the two ends. CDR3 length: 15 residues. CDR3 sequence reads: CASSLAREVGTEAFF. The CDR3 region has the DNA TGTGCCAGCAGCTTAGCTCGGGAAGTGGGCACTGAAGCTTTCTTT.

Ten or more counts support this clonotype. The chain is built from TRBV20-1 and TRBJ2-5, with 11 positions matching TRBD2. Germline loops: CDR1 DFQATT, CDR2 SNEGSKA (reference sequence). This CDR3 contains 14 residues. J gave up 5 bases and V 4 bases, and 6 bases lay outside the gene matches. CDR3 nucleotide sequence: TGCAGTGCTAAACATAGCGGGGGGGTGGAGACCCAGTACTTC. Its protein is CSAKHSGGVETQYF.

This clonotype was picked up a small number of times. The chain couples TRBV5-8 to TRBJ1-2, with 7 bases that match TRBD1. Germline CDR1 and CDR2: SGHTS and YDEGEE. This CDR3 is 14 amino acids long. The junction had 6 bases not matched to a gene; V was cut back by 5 bases and J by 2 bases. The chain's CDR3 is CASRLTGANYGYTF. The CDR3 DNA is TGTGCCAGCAGGTTAACAGGGGCCAACTATGGCTACACCTTC.

The chain combines TRBV27 with TRBJ1-1; D is uncertain. CDR3 length: 13 amino acids. Germline-derived CDR1 and CDR2 are MNHEY and SMNVEV (reference sequence). V lost 5 bases and J lost 1, with 8 bases in between. The CDR3 sequence: CASSQQANTEAFF. Here the CDR3 DNA reads TGTGCCAGCAGTCAACAAGCGAACACTGAAGCTTTCTTT.

This clonotype was seen repeatedly, ten times or more. The chain employs TRBV9 and TRBJ2-1; 8 bases are a match to TRBD2. This CDR3 comprises 16 residues. Germline V lookup: CDR1 SGDLS, CDR2 YYNGEE. V gave up 0 bases and J gave up 6 bases; unmatched junction bases: 8. The CDR3 reads CASSVELAVGFNEQFF. The CDR3 DNA reads TGTGCCAGCAGCGTAGAACTAGCGGTGGGTTTCAATGAGCAGTTCTTC.

This clonotype was picked up many times. This chain uses TRBV5-6 with TRBJ2-2; TRBD1 matches at 11 bases. There are 16 residues in the CDR3. The V segment lost 3 bases and the J segment 4 bases; nucleotides outside the gene matches: 5. The V gene's germline CDR1 is SGHDT and CDR2 YYEEEE. In DNA, the CDR3 is TGTGCCAGCAGCTCTCGGACAGGGGGCGGCACCGGGGAGCTGTTTTTT. Its translation is CASSSRTGGGTGELFF.

This clonotype was found many times. The chain is built from TRBV4-1 and TRBJ2-5; 7 nucleotides align to TRBD2. This CDR3 is built from 15 residues. Per germline, CDR1 MGHRA and CDR2 YSYEKL. The J segment lost 5 bases and the V segment lost 0 bases, leaving 6 bases of the junction unmatched. CDR3 sequence (DNA): TGCGCCAGCAGCCAAGATTGGGGGGGGTCCGAGACCCAGTACTTC. This sequence encodes CASSQDWGGSETQYF.

The rearrangement joins TRBV7-9 to TRBJ1-1; 8 bases line up with TRBD1. CDR1 is SEHNR and CDR2 is FQNEAQ in the germline V gene (reference sequence). V shed 3 bases, J shed 4 bases, and the junction held 4 bases outside the gene matches. This CDR3 is built from 14 residues. The CDR3 region has the DNA TGTGCCAGCAGCTTCAGGGGGCCAGGCACTGAAGCTTTCTTT. Protein sequence: CASSFRGPGTEAFF. The full variable domain, in which reference TRBV7-9 and TRBJ1-1 provide the parts outside the CDR3, is DTGVSQNPRHKITKRGQNVTFRCDPISEHNRLYWYRQTLGQGPEFLTYFQNEAQLEKSRLLSDRFSAERPKGSFSTLEIQRTEQGDSAMYLCASSFRGPGTEAFFGQGTRLTVV.

This clonotype was detected only a few times. A read error may explain this, as a much larger clone is one base away. The chain couples TRBV20-1 to TRBJ2-3; 11 bases map to TRBD2. The CDR3 runs 18 residues. With 6 bases clipped from V and 0 bases from J, the junction kept 14 bases outside the gene matches. The germline V gene encodes CDR1 DFQATT and CDR2 SNEGSKA (reference sequence). The CDR3 reads CSAAIISGRASSTDTQYF. CDR3 DNA: TGCAGTGCCGCGATAATTAGCGGGAGGGCATCTAGCACAGATACGCAGTATTTT.

There are many counts of this clonotype. The CDR3 reads CSARGRGHLYEQYF. CDR3 in DNA: TGCAGTGCTCGTGGCAGGGGGCACCTCTACGAGCAGTACTTC. V usage is TRBV20-1 and J usage is TRBJ2-7; 8 bases fit TRBD1. This CDR3 region has 14 residues. The germline CDR1 and CDR2 sequences are DFQATT and SNEGSKA (reference sequence). V was pared by 5 bases and J by 3 bases, with 9 bases of the junction left unmatched.

This clonotype was seen ten or more times. CDR3 region: CASSARTGRETQYF. The CDR3 nucleotides are TGTGCCAGCAGCGCCCGGACAGGGAGAGAGACCCAGTACTTC. The V and J genes are TRBV2 and TRBJ2-5, with 8 bases fitting TRBD1. The germline V gene has CDR1 SNHLY and CDR2 FYNNEI. J was trimmed by 4 bases and V by 6 bases; bases with no gene match: 7. This CDR3 is built from 14 residues.

This clonotype has ten or more counts. The rearrangement links TRBV20-1 to TRBJ1-2; D may be TRBD1 (5 bases). The length of the CDR3 is 13 residues. Trimming shortened V by 6 bases and J by 7 bases, and 18 bases separated the two germline ends. Germline-derived CDR1 and CDR2 are DFQATT and SNEGSKA (reference sequence). The CDR3 reads CSAYYPGDFGYTF. The CDR3 coding sequence is TGCAGTGCATACTATCCTGGGGACTTTGGCTACACCTTC.

This clonotype has at least ten counts. The rearrangement joins TRBV10-3 to TRBJ2-3; the D is unclear. Per germline, CDR1 ENHRY and CDR2 SYGVKD. Between the trimmed V and J ends, which lost 0 bases and 3 bases, there was a span of 10 bases. This CDR3 spans 15 amino acids. The chain's CDR3 is CAISESWWGTDTQYF. The CDR3 DNA sequence: TGTGCCATCAGTGAGTCATGGTGGGGAACAGATACGCAGTATTTT.

With respect to this clonotype: A read error may be the cause here, since a much bigger clone is one base away. CDR3 bases: TGTGCCAGCAGCATACGACAGGGAGAGACCCAGTACTTC. It is translated as CASSIRQGETQYF. The chain uses TRBV13 and TRBJ2-5; 7 bases align to TRBD1. V dropped 5 bases and J dropped 4; count of bases not matched to a gene: 4. Germline assignment: CDR1 PRHDT and CDR2 FYEKMQ (reference sequence). The CDR3 length is 13 residues.

This clonotype was picked up many times. The CDR3 region has the DNA TGCAGTGCTCACCTCGACAGTAGAGTGGCAGATACGCAGTATTTT. Its translation is CSAHLDSRVADTQYF. The chain employs TRBV20-1 and TRBJ2-3, with a tentative D call TRBD1 (5 bases). This CDR3 has 15 amino acids. The germline gives CDR1 DFQATT, CDR2 SNEGSKA (reference sequence). Trimming removed 5 bases from V and 4 bases from J, with 19 bases in between.

This clonotype has ten or more counts. J is TRBJ2-3 and V is TRBV20-1, with 9 positions matching TRBD2. The CDR3 runs to 15 residues. Looked up from germline, CDR1 is DFQATT and CDR2 is SNEGSKA (reference sequence). V lost 0 bases to trimming and J lost 0 bases; unmatched junction nucleotides: 1. The DNA for the CDR3 is TGCAGTGCTAGAGATAGCGGGGGTAGCACAGATACGCAGTATTTT. Encoded protein: CSARDSGGSTDTQYF.

This clonotype has ten or more counts. V gene TRBV6-5 combines with J gene TRBJ2-7; 8 bases agree with TRBD1. There are 17 residues in the CDR3. Germline loops: CDR1 MNHEY, CDR2 SVGAGI. Trimming took 2 bases from V and 2 from J; bases not matched to a gene: 11. The CDR3 DNA sequence: TGTGCCAGCAGTTACGCTGGCAGGGGGCGAAATACCTACGAGCAGTACTTC. Translating it yields CASSYAGRGRNTYEQYF.

This clonotype showed up many times. The chain carries TRBV5-1 and TRBJ1-4, with a tentative D call TRBD1 (6 bases). Looked up from germline, CDR1 is SGHRS and CDR2 is YFSETQ. This CDR3 region has 14 residues. V was clipped by 4 bases and J by 7 bases, with 14 bases between them. The CDR3 nucleotides read TGCGCCAGCAGCCCGACTGGACAGCTTGAAAAACTGTTTTTT. It is translated as CASSPTGQLEKLFF.